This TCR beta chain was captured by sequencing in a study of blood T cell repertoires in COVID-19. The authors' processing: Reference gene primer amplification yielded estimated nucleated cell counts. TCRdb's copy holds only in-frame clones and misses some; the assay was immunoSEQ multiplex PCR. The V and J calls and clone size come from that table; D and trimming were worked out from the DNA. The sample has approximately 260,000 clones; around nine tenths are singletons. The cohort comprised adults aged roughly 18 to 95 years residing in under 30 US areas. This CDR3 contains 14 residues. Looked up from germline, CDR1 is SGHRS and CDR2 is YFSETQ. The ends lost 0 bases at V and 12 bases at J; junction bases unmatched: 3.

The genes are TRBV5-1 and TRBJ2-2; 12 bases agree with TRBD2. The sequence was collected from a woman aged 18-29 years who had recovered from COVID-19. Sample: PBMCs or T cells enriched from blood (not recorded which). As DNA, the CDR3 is TGCGCCAGCAGCTTGGGACTAGCGGGAGAGAAGCTGTTTTTT. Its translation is CASSLGLAGEKLFF.